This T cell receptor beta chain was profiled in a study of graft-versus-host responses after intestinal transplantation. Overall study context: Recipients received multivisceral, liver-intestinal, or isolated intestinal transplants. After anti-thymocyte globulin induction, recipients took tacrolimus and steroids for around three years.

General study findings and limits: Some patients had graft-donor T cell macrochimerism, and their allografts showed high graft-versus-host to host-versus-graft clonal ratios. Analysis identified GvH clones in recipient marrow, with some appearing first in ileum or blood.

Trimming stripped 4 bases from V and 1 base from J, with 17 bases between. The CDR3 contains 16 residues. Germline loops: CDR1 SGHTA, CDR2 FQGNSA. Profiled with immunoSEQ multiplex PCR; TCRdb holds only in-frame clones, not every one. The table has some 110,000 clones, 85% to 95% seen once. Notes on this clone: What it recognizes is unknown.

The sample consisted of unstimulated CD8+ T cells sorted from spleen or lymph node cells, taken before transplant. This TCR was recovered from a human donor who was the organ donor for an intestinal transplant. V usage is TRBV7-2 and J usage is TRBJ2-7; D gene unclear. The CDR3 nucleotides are TGTGCCAGCAGCTCCTCGGACCGGATTAATTCCTACGAGCAGTACTTC. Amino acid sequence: CASSSSDRINSYEQYF.